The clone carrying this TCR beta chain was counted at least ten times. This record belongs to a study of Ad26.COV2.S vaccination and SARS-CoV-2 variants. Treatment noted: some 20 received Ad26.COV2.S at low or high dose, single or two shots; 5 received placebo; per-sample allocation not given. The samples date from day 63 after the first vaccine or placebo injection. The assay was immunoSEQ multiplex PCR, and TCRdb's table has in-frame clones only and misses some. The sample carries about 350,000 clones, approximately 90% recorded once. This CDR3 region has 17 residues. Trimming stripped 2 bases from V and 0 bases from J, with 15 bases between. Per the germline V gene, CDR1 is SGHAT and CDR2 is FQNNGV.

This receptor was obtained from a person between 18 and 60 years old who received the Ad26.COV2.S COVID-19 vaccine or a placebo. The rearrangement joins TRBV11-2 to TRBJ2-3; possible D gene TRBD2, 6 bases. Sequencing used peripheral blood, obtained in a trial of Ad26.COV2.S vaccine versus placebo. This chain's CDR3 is CASSLNIGTLSTDTQYF. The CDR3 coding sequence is TGTGCCAGCAGCTTAAACATAGGGACTCTAAGCACAGATACGCAGTATTTT. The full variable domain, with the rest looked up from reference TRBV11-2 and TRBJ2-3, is EAGVAQSPRYKIIEKRQSVAFWCNPISGHATLYWYQQILGQGPKLLIQFQNNGVVDDSQLPKDRFSAERLKGVDSTLKIQPAKLEDSAVYLCASSLNIGTLSTDTQYFGPGTRLTVL.